The rows below give T cell receptor beta chains drawn from one sample of a study of T cell repertoires in cytomegalovirus infection. TCRdb redid the calling of the reads with MiXCR, one entry per CDR3 protein. This table has some 700,000 distinct CDR3 sequences, about a third appearing once. The specimen was PBMCs. These receptor sequences come from a human donor in good health (CMV status not recorded). Some clones in this sample may be carry-over from other donors' samples. Both conserved end residues are part of each CDR3. D genes are given only for firm matches. The listing skips clone size in some rows; elsewhere it reads once, few, many or a size class.

TRBV5-6	many	TRBJ2-7	.	CASSSRGVYEQYF	TGTGCCAGCAGCTCACGAGGGGTCTACGAGCAGTACTTC
TRBV12-3/TRBV12-4	.	TRBJ2-1	TRBD2	CASSAGTSGGNEQFF	TGTGCCAGCAGTGCTGGGACTAGCGGCGGTAATGAGCAGTTCTTC
TRBV28	.	TRBJ2-3	.	CASRRTSSASTDTQYF	TGTGCCAGCAGAAGGACCTCTAGTGCTAGCACAGATACGCAGTATTTT
TRBV7-4	many	TRBJ2-6	.	CASSSTGDCGANVLTF	TGTGCCAGCAGCTCTACAGGGGACTGTGGGGCCAACGTCCTGACTTTC
TRBV7-2	many	TRBJ2-3	.	CASSLDGTRDTQYF	TGTGCCAGCAGCTTAGACGGGACCAGAGATACGCAGTATTTT
TRBV6-6	.	TRBJ2-7	TRBD1	CASSSAGTGDF	TGTGCCAGCAGCTCCGCCGGGACAGGGGACTTC
TRBV4-1	.	TRBJ2-7	TRBD1	CASSQETGVASPVYEQYF	TGCGCCAGCAGCCAAGAAACAGGGGTCGCGAGCCCTGTCTACGAGCAGTACTTC
TRBV20-1	few	TRBJ1-1	TRBD1	CSLPNRGKNTEAFF	TGCAGCCTACCTAACAGGGGGAAGAACACTGAAGCTTTCTTT
TRBV7-8	few	TRBJ2-1	TRBD2	CASSPPRGEGPTYEQFF	TGTGCCAGCAGCCCCCCCCGGGGGGAAGGACCCACCTATGAGCAGTTCTTC
TRBV28	few	TRBJ1-5	.	CASSRDGNQPQHF	TGTGCCAGCAGTCGGGACGGCAATCAGCCCCAGCATTTT
TRBV5-1	.	TRBJ2-7	.	CASSLFISGSSYEQYF	TGCGCCAGCAGCTTGTTTATTTCCGGGAGCTCCTACGAGCAGTACTTC
TRBV7-7	.	TRBJ2-5	.	CASSLGPKETQYF	TGTGCTAGCAGCTTAGGGCCTAAAGAGACCCAGTACTTC
TRBV7-6	many	TRBJ2-7	TRBD1	CASSPRDSRYEQYF	TGTGCCAGCAGCCCTCGGGACAGCCGCTACGAGCAGTACTTC
TRBV28	.	TRBJ2-6	TRBD1	CASSFRDRGSAGANVLTF	TGTGCCAGCAGTTTCCGGGACAGGGGGTCTGCTGGGGCCAACGTCCTGACTTTC
TRBV24-1	.	TRBJ1-5	TRBD1	CATSEGQGDQPQHF	TGTGCCACCAGCGAAGGGCAGGGGGATCAGCCCCAGCATTTT
TRBV4-2	.	TRBJ2-3	TRBD2	CASSLNSGTSGGAYTDTQYF	TGTGCCAGCAGCCTTAATTCCGGGACTAGCGGGGGGGCCTACACAGATACGCAGTATTTT
TRBV12-3/TRBV12-4	many	TRBJ1-4	.	CASSHPTNEKLFF	TGTGCCAGCAGTCATCCAACTAATGAAAAACTGTTTTTT
TRBV19	few	TRBJ2-1	TRBD1	CASSISGTGSGEQFF	TGTGCCAGTAGTATATCCGGGACAGGGAGCGGTGAGCAGTTCTTC
TRBV6-5	few	TRBJ1-6	TRBD1	CASSYSTGSASPLHF	TGTGCCAGCAGTTACTCGACAGGGAGCGCTTCACCCCTCCACTTT
TRBV2	many	TRBJ1-1	.	CASSVGRGTEAFF	TGTGCCAGCAGTGTAGGGAGGGGCACTGAAGCTTTCTTT
TRBV9	once	TRBJ2-4	.	CANSERQCQNIQYF	TGTGCCAACAGCGAACGACAGTGCCAAAACATTCAGTACTTC
TRBV11-3	.	TRBJ1-1	.	CASSLDGAGEAFF	TGTGCCAGCAGCTTAGATGGGGCAGGTGAAGCTTTCTTT
TRBV7-2	.	TRBJ2-3	.	CASSLGVISTDTQYF	TGTGCCAGCAGCTTAGGGGTTATCAGCACAGATACGCAGTATTTT
TRBV7-2	many	TRBJ1-1	TRBD1	CASSLEQGSTEAFF	TGTGCCAGCAGCTTAGAACAGGGGAGCACTGAAGCTTTCTTT
TRBV13	few	TRBJ1-1	TRBD1	CASRAGGTEAFF	TGTGCCAGCAGAGCAGGGGGGACTGAAGCTTTCTTT
TRBV10-3	.	TRBJ2-7	TRBD2	CAISAGLAGSEQYF	TGTGCCATCAGTGCGGGACTAGCGGGATCCGAGCAGTACTTC
TRBV7-9	.	TRBJ1-3	.	CASRGTLNTRYF	TGTGCCAGCAGAGGGACACTAAACACCAGATATTTT
TRBV12-3/TRBV12-4	.	TRBJ1-2	.	CASSLALRGGPGYTF	TGTGCCAGCAGTTTAGCGCTTCGAGGAGGGCCTGGCTACACCTTC
TRBV7-9	few	TRBJ2-1	TRBD2	CASRGGTSGSYEQFF	TGTGCCAGCAGGGGTGGGACTAGCGGGAGCTATGAGCAGTTCTTC
TRBV20-1	.	TRBJ2-3	TRBD2	CSAKPLTSGSTDTQYF	TGCAGTGCTAAGCCCCTTACTAGCGGGAGCACAGATACGCAGTATTTT
TRBV28	.	TRBJ2-2	.	CASRPLTRGTGELFF	TGTGCCAGCAGACCTCTCACGAGGGGCACCGGGGAGCTGTTTTTT
TRBV7-3	once	TRBJ2-5	TRBD2	CASSPGLAVPKEETQYF	TGTGCCAGCAGCCCTGGACTAGCGGTCCCAAAGGAAGAGACCCAGTACTTC
TRBV14	.	TRBJ2-5	TRBD2	CASRPGLAGGWETQYF	TGTGCCAGCAGACCCGGACTAGCGGGAGGATGGGAGACCCAGTACTTC
TRBV7-9	.	TRBJ1-1	.	CASSLIRTEAFF	TGTGCCAGCAGCTTAATCCGGACTGAAGCTTTCTTT
TRBV19	many	TRBJ1-2	.	CASSIGTVLRGYTF	TGTGCCAGTAGTATAGGCACGGTACTTCGCGGCTACACCTTC
TRBV4-3	.	TRBJ2-1	.	CASSQDPRGNEQFF	TGCGCCAGCAGCCAAGATCCCAGGGGCAATGAGCAGTTCTTC
TRBV2	.	TRBJ1-4	.	CASSLGRVNEKLFF	TGTGCCAGCAGTCTGGGGAGGGTTAATGAAAAACTGTTTTTT
TRBV7-9	few	TRBJ2-7	TRBD1	CASSPPDRGPYEQYF	TGTGCCAGCAGCCCACCGGACAGGGGGCCCTACGAGCAGTACTTC
TRBV7-8	few	TRBJ2-5	TRBD2	CASSPLSGGIQETQYF	TGTGCCAGCAGCCCCCTCAGCGGGGGGATTCAAGAGACCCAGTACTTC
TRBV7-2	many	TRBJ1-1	.	CASSPGWGLFTEAFF	TGTGCCAGCAGCCCGGGCTGGGGGTTATTCACTGAAGCTTTCTTT
TRBV28	.	TRBJ2-7	.	CASRFALDSYEQYF	TGTGCCAGCAGGTTTGCTTTGGACAGCTACGAGCAGTACTTC
TRBV11-3	few	TRBJ2-1	TRBD1	CASSLAPNRDRTYNEQFF	TGTGCCAGCAGCTTAGCCCCAAACCGGGACAGAACATACAATGAGCAGTTCTTC
TRBV28	few	TRBJ2-4	.	CASSLASVQYF	TGTGCCAGCAGTCTGGCCTCGGTTCAGTACTTC
TRBV7-3	.	TRBJ1-6	TRBD1	CASSFDRAGSPPHF	TGTGCCAGCAGCTTCGACAGGGCCGGGTCACCCCCCCACTTT
TRBV20-1	.	TRBJ2-2	.	CSAREVLTGELFF	TGCAGTGCTAGAGAGGTTCTCACCGGGGAGCTGTTTTTT
TRBV11-1	.	TRBJ1-6	TRBD1	CASSFGTVGSYNSPLHF	TGTGCCAGCAGCTTCGGGACAGTGGGTTCCTATAATTCACCCCTCCACTTT
TRBV12-3/TRBV12-4	few	TRBJ1-2	TRBD1	CASSPGGQGAYGYTF	TGTGCCAGCAGTCCAGGGGGACAGGGGGCCTATGGCTACACCTTC
TRBV12-3/TRBV12-4	many	TRBJ2-1	TRBD2	CASSPGTSGRRTYNEQFF	TGTGCCAGCAGTCCCGGGACTAGCGGAAGGAGGACATACAATGAGCAGTTCTTC
TRBV28	few	TRBJ2-7	.	CASSFLGRSYEQYF	TGTGCCAGCAGTTTTTTGGGGAGATCCTACGAGCAGTACTTC
TRBV12-3/TRBV12-4	few	TRBJ2-5	.	CASSFTSRETQYF	TGTGCCAGCAGTTTCACTAGTCGAGAGACCCAGTACTTC
TRBV7-8	many	TRBJ2-2	.	CASSLNPRANTGELFF	TGTGCCAGCAGCTTAAATCCCAGGGCGAACACCGGGGAGCTGTTTTTT
TRBV7-9	.	TRBJ2-1	TRBD2	CASSLTLAGGYNEQFF	TGTGCCAGCAGCTTAACCCTAGCGGGGGGCTACAATGAGCAGTTCTTC
TRBV6-6	.	TRBJ2-6	.	CASRSEWGVGSGANVLTF	TGTGCCAGCAGATCCGAGTGGGGGGTTGGTTCTGGGGCCAACGTCCTGACTTTC
TRBV13	.	TRBJ2-6	TRBD1	CASSGRDRLSGANVLTF	TGTGCCAGCAGCGGCCGGGACAGGCTCTCTGGGGCCAACGTCCTGACTTTC
TRBV28	.	TRBJ2-3	.	CASSSPTASTDTQYF	TGTGCCAGCAGTTCTCCGACAGCTAGCACAGATACGCAGTATTTT
TRBV6-5	few	TRBJ2-3	.	CASSYLGDPSTDTQYF	TGTGCCAGCAGTTACTTAGGGGACCCTAGCACAGATACGCAGTATTTT
TRBV20-1	.	TRBJ2-5	TRBD2	CSARSSGSPETQYF	TGCAGTGCGCGCTCTAGCGGGAGTCCGGAGACCCAGTACTTC
TRBV15	.	TRBJ2-1	.	CATSRVRSRSYNEQFF	TGTGCCACCAGCAGAGTACGCAGCCGCTCCTACAATGAGCAGTTCTTC
TRBV7-6	.	TRBJ2-7	TRBD1	CASSRGTVSYAQYF	TGTGCCAGCAGCCGAGGGACAGTTTCCTACGCGCAGTACTTC
TRBV6-5	.	TRBJ2-7	.	CASHHSSYEQYF	TGTGCCAGCCACCACAGTTCCTACGAGCAGTACTTC